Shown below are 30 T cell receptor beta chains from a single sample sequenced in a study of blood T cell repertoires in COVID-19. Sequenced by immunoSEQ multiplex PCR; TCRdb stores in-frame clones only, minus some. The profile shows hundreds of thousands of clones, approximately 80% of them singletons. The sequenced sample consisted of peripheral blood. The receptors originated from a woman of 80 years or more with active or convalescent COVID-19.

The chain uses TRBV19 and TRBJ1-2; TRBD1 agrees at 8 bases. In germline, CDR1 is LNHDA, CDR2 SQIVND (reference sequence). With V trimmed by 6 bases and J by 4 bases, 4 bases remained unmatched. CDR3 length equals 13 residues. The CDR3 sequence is CASRPDRGYGYTF. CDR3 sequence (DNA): TGTGCCAGTAGGCCAGACAGGGGCTATGGCTACACCTTC.

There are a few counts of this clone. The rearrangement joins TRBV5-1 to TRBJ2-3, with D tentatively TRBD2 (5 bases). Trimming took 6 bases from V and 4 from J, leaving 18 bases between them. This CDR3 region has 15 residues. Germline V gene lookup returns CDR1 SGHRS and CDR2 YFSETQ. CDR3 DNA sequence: TGCGCCAGCACCCCGGAGGTGGGGTTGTCAGATACGCAGTATTTT. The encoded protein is CASTPEVGLSDTQYF.

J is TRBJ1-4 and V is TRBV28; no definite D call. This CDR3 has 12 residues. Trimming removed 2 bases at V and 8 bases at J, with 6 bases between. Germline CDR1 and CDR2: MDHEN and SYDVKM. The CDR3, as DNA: TGTGCCAGCAGTTTAAGGGAGGAAAAACTGTTTTTT. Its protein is CASSLREEKLFF.

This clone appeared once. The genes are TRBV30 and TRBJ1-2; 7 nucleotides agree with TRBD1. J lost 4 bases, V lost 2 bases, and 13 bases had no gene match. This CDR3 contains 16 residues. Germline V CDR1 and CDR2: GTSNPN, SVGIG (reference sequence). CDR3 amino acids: CAWSRPGGGRGYGYTF. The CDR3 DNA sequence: TGTGCCTGGAGTCGACCAGGGGGTGGGAGAGGCTATGGCTACACCTTC.

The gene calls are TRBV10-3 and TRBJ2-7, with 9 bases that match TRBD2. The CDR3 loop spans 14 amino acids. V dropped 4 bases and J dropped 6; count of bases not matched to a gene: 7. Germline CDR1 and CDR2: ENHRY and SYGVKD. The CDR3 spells CAISGETTSGEQYF. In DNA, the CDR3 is TGTGCCATCAGTGGCGAGACGACTAGCGGCGAGCAGTACTTC.

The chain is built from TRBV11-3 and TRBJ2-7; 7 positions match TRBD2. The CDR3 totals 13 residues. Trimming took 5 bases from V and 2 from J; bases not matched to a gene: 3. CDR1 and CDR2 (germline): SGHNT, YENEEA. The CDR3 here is CASSTGTTYEQYF. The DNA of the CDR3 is TGTGCCAGCAGCACCGGGACTACCTACGAGCAGTACTTC. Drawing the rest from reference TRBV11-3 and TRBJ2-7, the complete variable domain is EAGVVQSPRYKIIEKKQPVAFWCNPISGHNTLYWYLQNLGQGPELLIRYENEEAVDDSQLPKDRFSAERLKGVDSTLKIQPAELGDSAVYLCASSTGTTYEQYFGPGTRLTVT.

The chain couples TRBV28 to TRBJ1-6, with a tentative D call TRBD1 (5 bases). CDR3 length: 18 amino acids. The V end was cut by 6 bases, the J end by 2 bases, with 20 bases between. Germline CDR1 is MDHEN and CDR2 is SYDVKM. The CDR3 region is CASRERGLHPTYNSPLHF. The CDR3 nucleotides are TGTGCCAGCAGGGAGCGGGGACTGCACCCAACCTATAATTCACCCCTCCACTTT.

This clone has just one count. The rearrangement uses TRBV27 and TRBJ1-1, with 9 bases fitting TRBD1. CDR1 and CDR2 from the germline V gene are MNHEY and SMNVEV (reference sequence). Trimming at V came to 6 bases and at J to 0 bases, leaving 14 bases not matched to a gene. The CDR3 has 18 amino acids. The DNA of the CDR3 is TGTGCCAGCAGCCTGGGACAGGGCACTAAAGGGATGAACACTGAAGCTTTCTTT. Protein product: CASSLGQGTKGMNTEAFF.

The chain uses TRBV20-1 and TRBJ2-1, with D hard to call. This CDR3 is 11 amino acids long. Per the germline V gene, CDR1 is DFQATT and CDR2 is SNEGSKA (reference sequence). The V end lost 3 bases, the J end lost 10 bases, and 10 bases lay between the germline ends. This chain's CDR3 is CSASLATEQFF. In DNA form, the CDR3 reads TGCAGTGCTAGTTTGGCCACGGAGCAGTTCTTC.

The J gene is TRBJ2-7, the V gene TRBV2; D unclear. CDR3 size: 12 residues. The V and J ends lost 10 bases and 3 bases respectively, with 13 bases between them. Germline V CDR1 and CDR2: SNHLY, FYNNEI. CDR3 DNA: TGTGCCACCACCTGGGCCCTCTACGAGCAGTACTTC. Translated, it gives CATTWALYEQYF.

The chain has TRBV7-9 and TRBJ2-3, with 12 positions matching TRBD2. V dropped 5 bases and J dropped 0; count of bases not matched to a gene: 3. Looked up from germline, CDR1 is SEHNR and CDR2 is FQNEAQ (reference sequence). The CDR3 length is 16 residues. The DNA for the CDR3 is TGTGCCAGCAGCCCAGGGACTAGCGGGAGCACAGATACGCAGTATTTT. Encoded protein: CASSPGTSGSTDTQYF.

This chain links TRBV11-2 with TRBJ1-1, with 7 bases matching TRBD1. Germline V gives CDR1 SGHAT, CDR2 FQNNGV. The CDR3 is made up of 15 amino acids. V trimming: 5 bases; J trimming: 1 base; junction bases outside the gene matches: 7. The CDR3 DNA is TGTGCCAGCAGCCCGAGACAGGGAAGGAACACTGAAGCTTTCTTT. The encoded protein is CASSPRQGRNTEAFF.

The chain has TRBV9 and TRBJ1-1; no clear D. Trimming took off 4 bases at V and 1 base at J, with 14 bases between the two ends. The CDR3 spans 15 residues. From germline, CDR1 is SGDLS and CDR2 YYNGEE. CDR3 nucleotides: TGTGCCAGCAGCCCGAGTCCGGGGAGGAACACTGAAGCTTTCTTT. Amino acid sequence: CASSPSPGRNTEAFF.

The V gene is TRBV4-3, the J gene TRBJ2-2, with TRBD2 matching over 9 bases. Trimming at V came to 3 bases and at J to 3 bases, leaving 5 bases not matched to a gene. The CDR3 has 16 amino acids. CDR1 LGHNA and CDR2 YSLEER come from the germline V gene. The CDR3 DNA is TGCGCCAGCAGCCAGCGCGCTAGCGGGGACACCGGGGAGCTGTTTTTT. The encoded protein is CASSQRASGDTGELFF.

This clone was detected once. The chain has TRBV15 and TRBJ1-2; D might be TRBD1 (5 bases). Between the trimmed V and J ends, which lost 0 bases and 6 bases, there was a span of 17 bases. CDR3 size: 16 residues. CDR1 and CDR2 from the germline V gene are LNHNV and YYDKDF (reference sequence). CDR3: CATSRDGVPGQNGYTF. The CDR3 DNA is TGTGCCACCAGCAGAGATGGGGTCCCCGGACAAAATGGCTACACCTTC.

CDR3 sequence reads: CASIGGLGNYGYTF. CDR3 coding DNA: TGTGCCAGCATAGGAGGGTTGGGTAACTATGGCTACACCTTC. This sequence joins TRBV28 and TRBJ1-2; no reliable D call. The CDR3 spans 14 residues. V lost 7 bases to trimming and J lost 1 base, with 13 bases between them. Germline-derived CDR1 and CDR2 are MDHEN and SYDVKM.

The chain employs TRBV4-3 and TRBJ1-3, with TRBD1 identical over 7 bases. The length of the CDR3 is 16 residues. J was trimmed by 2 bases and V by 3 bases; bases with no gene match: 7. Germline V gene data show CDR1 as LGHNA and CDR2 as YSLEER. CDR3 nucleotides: TGCGCCAGCAGCCAGGCAACTACAGGGGCTGGAAACACCATATATTTT. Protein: CASSQATTGAGNTIYF.

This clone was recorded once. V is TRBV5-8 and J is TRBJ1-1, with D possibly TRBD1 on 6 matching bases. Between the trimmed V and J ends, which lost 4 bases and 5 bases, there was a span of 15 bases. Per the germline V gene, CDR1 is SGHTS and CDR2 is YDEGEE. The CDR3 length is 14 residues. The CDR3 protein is CASSQQGVGTEAFF. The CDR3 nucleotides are TGTGCCAGCAGCCAACAGGGCGTAGGTACTGAAGCTTTCTTT.

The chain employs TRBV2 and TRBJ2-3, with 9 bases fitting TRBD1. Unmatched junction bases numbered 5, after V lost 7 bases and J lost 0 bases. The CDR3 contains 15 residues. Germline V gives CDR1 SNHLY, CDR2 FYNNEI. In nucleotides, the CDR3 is TGTGCCAGCACATCGGACAGGGGAAGCACAGATACGCAGTATTTT. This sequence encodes CASTSDRGSTDTQYF.

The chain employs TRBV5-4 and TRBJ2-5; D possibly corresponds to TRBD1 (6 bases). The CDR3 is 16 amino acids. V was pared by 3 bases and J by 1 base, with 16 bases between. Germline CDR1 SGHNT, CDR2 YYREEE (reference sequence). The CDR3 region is CASSWDPGQIQETQYF. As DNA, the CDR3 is TGTGCCAGCAGCTGGGACCCCGGACAGATCCAAGAGACCCAGTACTTC.

The DNA for the CDR3 is TGTGCCAGCAGCCAAGTCGAGCGGGAGCGGCAGTACTTC. Translated: CASSQVERERQYF. The V and J genes are TRBV4-2 and TRBJ2-7; TRBD2 matches at 8 bases. The CDR3 sequence is 13 residues long. V trimming: 1 base; J trimming: 9 bases; junction bases outside the gene matches: 5. Germline V gene sequence: CDR1 LGHNA, CDR2 YNFKEQ.

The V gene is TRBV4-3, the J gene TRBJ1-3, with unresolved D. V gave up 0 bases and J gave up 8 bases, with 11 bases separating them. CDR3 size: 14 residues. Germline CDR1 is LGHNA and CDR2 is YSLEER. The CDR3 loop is CASSQDRSGDTIYF. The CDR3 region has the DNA TGCGCCAGCAGCCAAGATCGTTCCGGGGACACCATATATTTT.

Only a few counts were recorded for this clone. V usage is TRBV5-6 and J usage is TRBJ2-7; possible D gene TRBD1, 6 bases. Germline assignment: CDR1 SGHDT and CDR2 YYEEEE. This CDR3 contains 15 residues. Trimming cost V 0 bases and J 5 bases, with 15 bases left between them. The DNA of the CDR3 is TGTGCCAGCAGCTTGGCGGCAGGGGCGGACAACGAGCAGTACTTC. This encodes CASSLAAGADNEQYF.

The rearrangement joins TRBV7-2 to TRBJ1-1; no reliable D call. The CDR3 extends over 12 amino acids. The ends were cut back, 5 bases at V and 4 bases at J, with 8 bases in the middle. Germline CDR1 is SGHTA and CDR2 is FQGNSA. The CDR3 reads CASSQAGTEAFF. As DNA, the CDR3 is TGTGCCAGCAGCCAGGCGGGCACTGAAGCTTTCTTT.

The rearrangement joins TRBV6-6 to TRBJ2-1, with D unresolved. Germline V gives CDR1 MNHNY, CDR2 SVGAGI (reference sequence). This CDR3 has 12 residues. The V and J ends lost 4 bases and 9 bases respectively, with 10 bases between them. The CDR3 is CASSSTTSEQFF. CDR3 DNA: TGTGCCAGCAGTTCCACCACGAGTGAGCAGTTCTTC.

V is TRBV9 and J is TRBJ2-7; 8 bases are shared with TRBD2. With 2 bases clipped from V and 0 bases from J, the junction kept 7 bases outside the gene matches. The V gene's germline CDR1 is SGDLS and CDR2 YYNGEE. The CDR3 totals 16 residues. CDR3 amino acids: CASSVGGGPSSYEQYF. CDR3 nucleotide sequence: TGTGCCAGCAGCGTCGGGGGGGGCCCGAGCTCCTACGAGCAGTACTTC.

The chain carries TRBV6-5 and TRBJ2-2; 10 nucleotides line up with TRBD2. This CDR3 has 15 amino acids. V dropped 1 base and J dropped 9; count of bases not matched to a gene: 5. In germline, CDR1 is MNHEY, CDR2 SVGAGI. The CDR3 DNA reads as TGTGCCAGCAGTTACTTAGGGACTAGCGTTAGGGAGCTGTTTTTT. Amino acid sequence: CASSYLGTSVRELFF.

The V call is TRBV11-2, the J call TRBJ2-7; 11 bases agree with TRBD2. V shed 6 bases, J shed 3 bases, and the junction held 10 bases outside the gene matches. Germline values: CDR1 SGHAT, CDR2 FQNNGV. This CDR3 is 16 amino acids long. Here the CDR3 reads CASRSPGTSGYYEQYF. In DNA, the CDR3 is TGTGCCAGCAGGTCGCCTGGGACTAGCGGTTACTACGAGCAGTACTTC.

CDR3 nucleotides: TGTGCCAGCTCACCCAACAGGGGTGAATCTGGCTACACCTTC. Its translation: CASSPNRGESGYTF. J is TRBJ1-2 and V is TRBV18; TRBD1 agrees at 7 bases. The germline V gene encodes CDR1 KGHSH and CDR2 LQKENI. There are 14 residues in the CDR3. Trimming at V came to 3 bases and at J to 7 bases, leaving 8 bases not matched to a gene.

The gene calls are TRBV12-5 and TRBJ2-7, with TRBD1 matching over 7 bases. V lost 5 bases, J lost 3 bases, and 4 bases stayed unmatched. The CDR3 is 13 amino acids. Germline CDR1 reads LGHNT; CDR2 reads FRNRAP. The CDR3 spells CASGPRDSYEQYF. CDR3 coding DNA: TGTGCTAGTGGTCCCCGGGACAGCTACGAGCAGTACTTC.